Listed here are 28 T cell receptor beta chains from one sample, sequenced in a study of radiotherapy plus CTLA-4 blockade in lung cancer. TCRdb keeps only in-frame clones here, not all; method: immunoSEQ multiplex PCR. Seen here are roughly 98,000 clones, approximately 83% observed once, and the top ten hold more than 14%. This material consisted of peripheral blood, taken from a patient treated with radiotherapy plus ipilimumab. All receptors derive from a human donor with non-small cell lung cancer that progressed on radiotherapy plus ipilimumab.

The genes are TRBV7-2 and TRBJ1-5, with unresolved D. The V gene lost 0 bases and the J gene lost 4 bases, with 7 bases spanning the gap. Germline loops: CDR1 SGHTA, CDR2 FQGNSA. This CDR3 is built from 14 residues. The DNA for the CDR3 is TGTGCCAGCAGCTTAGCAAGTGGAAATCAGCCCCAGCATTTT. It encodes CASSLASGNQPQHF. The full variable domain, in which reference TRBV7-2 and TRBJ1-5 provide the parts outside the CDR3, is GAGVSQSPSNKVTEKGKDVELRCDPISGHTALYWYRQSLGQGLEFLIYFQGNSAPDKSGLPSDRFSAERTGGSVSTLTIQRTQQEDSAVYLCASSLASGNQPQHFGDGTRLSIL.

V gene TRBV18 combines with J gene TRBJ2-5; D is perhaps TRBD1 (6 bases). Germline CDR1 reads KGHSH; CDR2 reads LQKENI. The CDR3 sequence is 14 residues long. Trimming removed 2 bases at V and 4 bases at J, with 11 bases between. CDR3 nucleotides: TGTGCCAGCTCACCAACACAGGGCCGAGAGACCCAGTACTTC. Residues: CASSPTQGRETQYF.

Of note for this clone: The same CDR3 arises from other DNA sequences in this sample as well. The chain employs TRBV27 and TRBJ2-7; D not certain. Trimming took off 0 bases at V and 3 bases at J, with 3 bases between the two ends. Germline CDR1 is MNHEY and CDR2 is SMNVEV (reference sequence). CDR3 length: 12 amino acids. DNA of the CDR3: TGTGCCAGCAGTTTATCCGGCTACGAGCAGTACTTC. This codes for CASSLSGYEQYF.

V usage is TRBV7-8 and J usage is TRBJ2-7; maybe TRBD1 (5 bases). This CDR3 has 12 residues. The V gene's germline CDR1 is SGHVS and CDR2 FQNEAQ. V was cut by 6 bases and J by 3 bases, with 9 bases left in between. The CDR3 loop is CASRQDGYEQYF. In DNA, the CDR3 is TGTGCCAGCAGACAGGACGGCTACGAGCAGTACTTC.

This clone was seen a single time. The chain carries TRBV7-9 and TRBJ1-1; 7 nucleotides align to TRBD1. V shed 2 bases, J shed 1 base, and the junction held 13 bases outside the gene matches. CDR1 and CDR2 from the germline V gene are SEHNR and FQNEAQ (reference sequence). The CDR3 runs 18 residues. CDR3 sequence reads: CASSLPEIRAGGNTEAFF. Here the CDR3 DNA reads TGTGCCAGCAGCTTACCGGAAATCCGAGCAGGGGGGAACACTGAAGCTTTCTTT.

V gene TRBV5-6 combines with J gene TRBJ1-1; no clear D gene. CDR3 length equals 15 residues. V was cut by 2 bases and J by 0 bases, with 11 bases left in between. Germline V gene lookup returns CDR1 SGHDT and CDR2 YYEEEE. CDR3 loop: CASSFRGVMNTEAFF. CDR3 DNA sequence: TGTGCCAGCAGCTTCCGGGGAGTGATGAACACTGAAGCTTTCTTT.

A single count supports this clone. The chain carries TRBV25-1 and TRBJ1-6; D perhaps matches TRBD1 (5 bases). The CDR3 runs 12 residues. Trimming took off 7 bases at V and 11 bases at J, with 12 bases between the two ends. CDR1 and CDR2 from the germline V gene are MGHDK and SYGVNS. Here the CDR3 reads CASTTGGAPLHF. The CDR3 DNA reads as TGTGCCAGCACCACGGGGGGAGCACCCCTCCACTTT.

The chain has TRBV15 and TRBJ2-1; TRBD1 or TRBD2 may be the D gene (5 bases each). Germline-derived CDR1 and CDR2 are LNHNV and YYDKDF (reference sequence). Trimming left V 1 base short and J 7 bases short, with 14 bases between. The CDR3 is 15 residues long. The chain's CDR3 is CATSRGGVGLNEQFF. CDR3 in DNA: TGTGCCACCAGCAGAGGAGGGGTGGGTTTGAATGAGCAGTTCTTC.

This chain uses TRBV9 with TRBJ2-3; 10 bases are a match to TRBD2. Looked up from germline, CDR1 is SGDLS and CDR2 is YYNGEE. The CDR3 has 15 residues. The V gene end was trimmed by 4 bases and the J gene end by 1 base; junction bases not matched to a gene: 3. CDR3 protein: CASSTSGMGTDTQYF. CDR3 DNA: TGTGCCAGCAGCACTAGCGGGATGGGCACAGATACGCAGTATTTT. The full variable domain, its missing parts supplied by reference TRBV9 and TRBJ2-3, is DSGVTQTPKHLITATGQRVTLRCSPRSGDLSVYWYQQSLDQGLQFLIQYYNGEERAKGNILERFSAQQFPDLHSELNLSSLELGDSALYFCASSTSGMGTDTQYFGPGTRLTVL.

The chain uses TRBV5-1 and TRBJ1-2; D uncertain. The germline V gene encodes CDR1 SGHRS and CDR2 YFSETQ. This CDR3 region has 13 residues. Trimming stripped 7 bases from V and 4 bases from J, with 14 bases between. The chain's CDR3 is CASWAQYGYGYTF. CDR3 nucleotide sequence: TGCGCCAGCTGGGCACAATACGGCTATGGCTACACCTTC.

V and J are TRBV5-1 and TRBJ2-3, with a possible D match to TRBD1 (6 bases). With 4 bases removed from V and 2 bases from J, the gap between germline ends came to 14 bases. CDR1 and CDR2 from the germline V gene are SGHRS and YFSETQ. This CDR3 region has 15 residues. CDR3 nucleotide sequence: TGCGCCAGCAGCAACGACAGGAGTTACACAGATACGCAGTATTTT. Residues: CASSNDRSYTDTQYF.

This clone has more than one count but fewer than ten. This chain connects TRBV9 to TRBJ2-1, with 9 bases fitting TRBD1. The germline V gene has CDR1 SGDLS and CDR2 YYNGEE. This CDR3 has 15 amino acids. V shed 0 bases and J 3 bases; nucleotides not matched to a gene: 1. The CDR3 region is CASSVAGQGYNEQFF. The CDR3 DNA is TGTGCCAGCAGCGTAGCGGGACAGGGCTACAATGAGCAGTTCTTC.

The chain uses TRBV7-3 and TRBJ2-1, with D uncertain. Trimming left V 5 bases short and J 8 bases short, with 10 bases between. The CDR3 spans 12 residues. Germline loops: CDR1 SGHTA, CDR2 FQGTGA. This CDR3 reads CASSQISDEQFF. As DNA, the CDR3 is TGTGCCAGCAGCCAAATTTCCGATGAGCAGTTCTTC.

The chain has TRBV7-6 and TRBJ2-1; D is ambiguous. There are 14 residues in the CDR3. V was cut by 2 bases and J by 2 bases, with 7 bases left in between. Germline V CDR1 and CDR2: SGHVS, FNYEAQ. CDR3 region: CASSLSFPYNEQFF. CDR3 bases: TGTGCCAGCAGCTTAAGTTTCCCCTACAATGAGCAGTTCTTC.

The chain joins TRBV29-1 to TRBJ1-5; 7 bases match TRBD1. The CDR3 totals 13 residues. The V and J ends lost 7 bases and 5 bases, in that order; junction bases with no gene match: 8. Germline assignment: CDR1 SQVTM and CDR2 ANQGSEA. CDR3 coding DNA: TGCAGCGCCGGGGACAGTTCCTATCAGCCCCAGCATTTT. Translation gives CSAGDSSYQPQHF.

A word on this clone: Other DNA sequences in this specimen translate into the identical CDR3. This chain joins TRBV20-1 and TRBJ2-3; D is unclear. CDR1 and CDR2 (germline): DFQATT, SNEGSKA (reference sequence). Deletions cut 6 bases from V and 2 bases from J, with 6 bases between. The CDR3 is 11 amino acids. The CDR3, as DNA: TGCAGTGCACCCTACACAGATACGCAGTATTTT. Translation gives CSAPYTDTQYF.

V gene TRBV27 combines with J gene TRBJ2-7; D may be TRBD1 (5 bases). CDR1 is MNHEY, CDR2 SMNVEV, per germline (reference sequence). V lost 3 bases and J 7 bases, leaving 16 bases between the germline ends. The CDR3 length is 14 residues. The CDR3 coding sequence is TGTGCCAGCAGTTTGGGGCAGGGTGGTTGGGAGCAGTACTTC. This gives the protein CASSLGQGGWEQYF.

The chain has TRBV11-2 and TRBJ1-2; tentative D call: TRBD1 (6 bases). CDR1 and CDR2 from the germline V gene are SGHAT and FQNNGV. This CDR3 has 13 amino acids. The V end lost 7 bases, the J end lost 0 bases, and 9 bases lay between the germline ends. The chain's CDR3 is CASKRQANYGYTF. The CDR3 bases are TGTGCCAGCAAAAGACAGGCTAACTATGGCTACACCTTC.

The rearrangement links TRBV6-5 to TRBJ1-6; perhaps TRBD1 as D (6 bases). CDR1 and CDR2 from the germline V gene are MNHEY and SVGAGI. This CDR3 contains 12 residues. V was shortened by 6 bases and J by 9 bases, with 9 bases between the two germline ends. The chain's CDR3 is CASREGVSPLHF. DNA for the CDR3: TGTGCCAGCAGAGAGGGGGTTTCACCCCTCCACTTT.

The J gene is TRBJ2-5, the V gene TRBV7-3, with D tentatively TRBD1 (5 bases). The last part of the DNA fits TRBJ2-7 better; the J call may be wrong. Germline V lookup: CDR1 SGHTA, CDR2 FQGTGA. The CDR3 length is 14 residues. The CDR3 protein is CASSRYQGPYEQYF. In nucleotides, the CDR3 is TGTGCCAGCAGTAGATATCAGGGCCCCTACGAGCAGTACTTC.

This chain links TRBV27 with TRBJ1-6, with D possibly being TRBD1 (5 bases). V lost 5 bases, J lost 6 bases, and 17 bases lay in between. Germline V gene lookup returns CDR1 MNHEY and CDR2 SMNVEV (reference sequence). This CDR3 is 16 amino acids long. CDR3 region: CASSPYSTVPNSPLHF. The CDR3 DNA reads as TGTGCCAGCAGTCCATATTCGACAGTACCTAATTCACCCCTCCACTTT.

This clone was counted a few times. V is TRBV19 and J is TRBJ1-5; 7 nucleotides agree with TRBD1. With 3 bases clipped from V and 6 bases from J, the junction kept 11 bases outside the gene matches. Germline loops: CDR1 LNHDA, CDR2 SQIVND (reference sequence). The CDR3 runs to 16 residues. The CDR3 sequence is CASSMGQGVGGQPQHF. The CDR3 bases are TGTGCCAGTAGTATGGGCCAGGGGGTAGGGGGTCAGCCCCAGCATTTT.

V usage is TRBV5-1 and J usage is TRBJ2-3; 9 nucleotides align to TRBD2. This CDR3 spans 16 amino acids. The junction had 8 bases not matched to a gene; V was cut back by 4 bases and J by 2 bases. Per the germline V gene, CDR1 is SGHRS and CDR2 is YFSETQ. The CDR3 nucleotides are TGCGCCAGCAGCCTCCCGACTAGCGGCCCCACAGATACGCAGTATTTT. It translates to CASSLPTSGPTDTQYF.

The chain uses TRBV2 and TRBJ1-2, with 9 bases identical to TRBD1. From germline, CDR1 is SNHLY and CDR2 FYNNEI. This CDR3 contains 15 residues. V lost 3 bases to trimming and J lost 3 bases; unmatched junction nucleotides: 5. CDR3 sequence: CASSDPGTGHYGYTF. The CDR3 bases are TGTGCCAGCAGTGACCCAGGGACAGGGCACTATGGCTACACCTTC.

The rearrangement joins TRBV27 to TRBJ1-2, with D perhaps matching TRBD1 (5 bases). The germline V gene has CDR1 MNHEY and CDR2 SMNVEV (reference sequence). Trimming left V 7 bases short and J 4 bases short, with 16 bases between. CDR3 length: 14 residues. CDR3 protein: CASKPTPGPYGYTF. The CDR3, as DNA: TGTGCCAGCAAACCCACGCCAGGGCCCTATGGCTACACCTTC.

The chain employs TRBV7-2 and TRBJ2-1, with D maybe TRBD2 (5 bases). V lost 2 bases and J lost 7, with 15 bases in between. Germline V gene data show CDR1 as SGHTA and CDR2 as FQGNSA. The CDR3 runs 15 residues. The chain's CDR3 is CASSLRAGLENEQFF. CDR3 bases: TGTGCCAGCAGCTTACGGGCGGGTTTAGAGAATGAGCAGTTCTTC.

This clone came up once. The chain recombines TRBV7-2 with TRBJ2-1; D is ambiguous. Germline CDR1 and CDR2: SGHTA and FQGNSA. CDR3 size: 12 residues. Trimming shortened V by 4 bases and J by 9 bases, and 10 bases separated the two germline ends. The CDR3 nucleotides are TGTGCCAGCAGCTCCTCTTGGGGTGAGCAGTTCTTC. Amino acid sequence: CASSSSWGEQFF.

This clone occurred once. The chain employs TRBV25-1 and TRBJ1-5; D gene unclear. V lost 3 bases to trimming and J lost 6 bases, with 15 bases between them. The CDR3 covers 15 residues. Per germline, CDR1 MGHDK and CDR2 SYGVNS. This chain's CDR3 is CASSDHTGRGQPQHF. The CDR3 nucleotides read TGTGCCAGCAGTGACCATACGGGGAGAGGTCAGCCCCAGCATTTT.